The TCR beta chain described here comes from a study of shared clonotypes between healthy human individuals. Study information: There were three CD4 naive, three CD4 memory, two CD8 naive and one CD8 memory plates per donor. Study observations and caveats: Having only a few donors restricted how much genetic and exposure-history diversity was captured.

Here immunoSEQ multiplex PCR was the method, and the copy in TCRdb shows in-frame clones only, minus some. The table records 1 million to 1.2 million clones, approximately 80% of them present only once. Into CD45RA+ naive and CD45RA-negative memory subsets, the CD4+ cells were split. Points on this clone: Its specificity is unknown.

The V end was cut by 8 bases, the J end by 9 bases, with 11 bases between. Germline V lookup: CDR1 MGHDK, CDR2 SYGVNS. CDR3 length: 11 amino acids. This receptor was obtained from a man between 18 and 35 years old in good health. Some clones in this sample may be carry-over from other donors' samples. J is TRBJ2-1 and V is TRBV25-1; D is undetermined. The sequenced sample was memory CD4+ T cells from PBMCs. Subset of the sample: CD45RA-negative fraction. The CDR3 DNA sequence: TGTGCCAGCGGACGGATGGGTGAGCAGTTCTTC. Its protein product is CASGRMGEQFF.